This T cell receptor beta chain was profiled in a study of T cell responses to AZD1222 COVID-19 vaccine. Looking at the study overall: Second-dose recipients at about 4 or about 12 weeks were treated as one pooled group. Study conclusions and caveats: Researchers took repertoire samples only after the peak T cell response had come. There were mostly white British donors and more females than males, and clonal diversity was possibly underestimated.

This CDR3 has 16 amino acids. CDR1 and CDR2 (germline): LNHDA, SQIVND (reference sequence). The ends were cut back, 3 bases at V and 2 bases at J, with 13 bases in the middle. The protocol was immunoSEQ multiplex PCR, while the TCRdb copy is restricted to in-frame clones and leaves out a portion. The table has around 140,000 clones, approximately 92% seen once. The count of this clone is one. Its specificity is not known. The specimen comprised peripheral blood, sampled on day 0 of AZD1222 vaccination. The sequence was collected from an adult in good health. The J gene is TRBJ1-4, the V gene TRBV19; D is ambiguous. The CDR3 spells CASSMSGRTTNEKLFF. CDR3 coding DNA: TGTGCCAGTAGTATGTCTGGGCGTACGACTAATGAAAAACTGTTTTTT.